This T cell receptor (beta chain) was sequenced during a study of shared clonotypes between healthy human individuals. The CDR3 length is 13 residues, termini included. Germline CDR1 is LNHDA and CDR2 is SQIVND (reference sequence). Remarks on this clone: The limits of the CDR3 on the DNA are not certain, so only TCRdb's listed CDR3 is given.

Only CD45RO-negative cells positively selected for CCR7 counted as naive CD8 cells, so terminally differentiated effector memory CD45RA+ cells were excluded. This table comes from immunoSEQ multiplex PCR, and its TCRdb copy is limited to in-frame clones, with some not included. Of some 2 million clones listed, approximately 95% are singletons. V usage is TRBV19 and J usage is TRBJ2-2; TRBD2, the table's D call, was not compared with the DNA. The specimen was naive CD8+ T cells sorted from blood. The TCR was taken from a man between 18 and 35 years old in good health. The CDR3 region is CASTSVETGELFF.